The rows below give T cell receptor beta chains drawn from one sample of a study of CD8 T cells in Susac syndrome. TCRdb passed the immunoSEQ multiplex PCR reads through MiXCR, listing each CDR3 protein once. The table has 210,000 or so distinct CDR3 sequences, over 90% seen once; the top ten hold 0.15% to 0.2%. Sequencing was done on a sample of CD4+ T cells from PBMCs. The receptors were gathered from a human donor with Susac syndrome. The conserved cysteine and the conserved F or W are not part of the CDR3 here.

j_call,v_call,cdr3_aa
TRBJ1-6,TRBV20-1,SATRDRVNSPLH
TRBJ2-2,TRBV2,ASSPRPGPTGELF
TRBJ1-6,TRBV5-1,ASSDGTDSPLH
TRBJ2-7,TRBV7-2,ASSRGGDYEQY
TRBJ1-2,TRBV25-1,ASSESGRDYGYT
TRBJ2-2,TRBV5-6,ASSHPLVRGGELF
TRBJ2-5,TRBV20-1,SARELAKETQY
TRBJ1-6,TRBV28,ASSRPRVNSPLH
TRBJ2-5,TRBV20-1,SARDARVEETQY
TRBJ2-3,TRBV29-1,SVETQGPSTDTQY
TRBJ1-3,TRBV6-5,ASTRGLGNTIY
TRBJ1-5,TRBV27,ASSSLQGAQPQH
TRBJ2-1,TRBV20-1,SAVWLAGDFEQF
TRBJ2-1,TRBV30,AWSVQGVSSYNEQF
TRBJ2-5,TRBV6-5,ASSPHPQRETQY
TRBJ1-1,TRBV2,ASSLRDRVDTEAF
TRBJ2-3,TRBV12-3/TRBV12-4,ASSFGSSTDTQY
TRBJ2-5,TRBV20-1,SAREAGLVETQY
TRBJ1-2,TRBV4-3,ASSQEGGANYGYT
TRBJ1-2,TRBV29-1,SVEDYGYT
TRBJ2-3,TRBV2,ASSDRHSTDTQY
TRBJ1-4,TRBV6-1,ARVPGPSWINSI
TRBJ2-7,TRBV7-2,ASSLGTSSVYEQY
TRBJ2-1,TRBV18,ASSPRDLNNEQF
TRBJ1-2,TRBV3-1,ASSQGGQSIYGYT
TRBJ1-2,TRBV12-3/TRBV12-4,ASSSRTEVYGYT
TRBJ2-2,TRBV12-3/TRBV12-4,ASSLTTTGELF
TRBJ2-1,TRBV6-5,ASSSDIKKRGNEQF
TRBJ2-3,TRBV6-2/TRBV6-3,ASSLLGDTQY
TRBJ1-1,TRBV19,ASSRQRYEAF
TRBJ1-3,TRBV30,AWRETFGNTIY
TRBJ2-7,TRBV20-1,SARIQPYREQY
TRBJ1-1,TRBV20-1,SAQNREREAF
TRBJ2-2,TRBV9,ASRQGTSGGAGGELF
TRBJ1-5,TRBV7-8,ASSLAPIRGSNQPQH
TRBJ2-3,TRBV11-2,ASSLSSGATDTQY
TRBJ1-6,TRBV2,ASQTGTNSPLH
TRBJ1-1,TRBV7-9,ASSLQENTEAF
TRBJ1-6,TRBV3-1,ASSQGSPLH
TRBJ1-1,TRBV20-1,SASSLERTGSEAF
TRBJ2-1,TRBV20-1,SAGRGNEQF
TRBJ2-1,TRBV6-5,ASSKGLAGDNEQF
TRBJ1-1,TRBV12-5,ASGLVGGVPTEAF
TRBJ1-1,TRBV5-5,ASTPGEHTEAF
TRBJ1-1,TRBV20-1,SAPPTGTGRVL
TRBJ1-1,TRBV18,ASSLKAWTAGYMAEAF
TRBJ1-2,TRBV28,ASSPHGTGESYGYT
TRBJ1-5,TRBV28,ASSLSTSTYQPQH
TRBJ2-7,TRBV5-4,ASSTGKIGSYEQY
TRBJ2-5,TRBV10-3,AIRGSGGYQETQY
TRBJ1-5,TRBV12-3/TRBV12-4,ASTRPGNSNQPQH
TRBJ1-2,TRBV30,AWSVQHGYT
TRBJ1-5,TRBV19,ASISDRESNQPQH
TRBJ2-7,TRBV24-1,ATPVRRTGESYEQY
TRBJ2-7,TRBV6-5,ASSSLRTGRYEQY